This TCR beta chain was found in a study of PD-L1 blockade in urothelial cancer. Across the whole study: Prior chemotherapy ranged from 0 to 3 regimens per patient. Timepoints chosen for blood analysis were 3 weeks (second dose) and 6 weeks after treatment start.

This CDR3 region has 14 residues. With 4 bases removed from V and 4 bases from J, the gap between germline ends came to 12 bases. Germline V lookup: CDR1 SGHRS, CDR2 YFSETQ. As to time point: pretreatment peripheral blood. Samples were collected from each patient before treatment and during treatment. Each patient gave between 1 and 8 of them in total. TCRdb's copy holds only in-frame clones and misses some; the assay was immunoSEQ multiplex PCR. The sample holds more than 50,000 clones, 65% to 90% seen once. This clone was detected once. The chain carries TRBV5-1 and TRBJ2-1, with D tentatively TRBD1 (5 bases). Here the sequenced sample was PBMCs, taken around atezolizumab (anti-PD-L1) treatment. The clonotype originates from a man aged 70-80 years with urothelial cancer. CDR3 sequence (DNA): TGCGCCAGCAGCCAATCGACAGCATACAATGAGCAGTTCTTC. It translates to CASSQSTAYNEQFF.